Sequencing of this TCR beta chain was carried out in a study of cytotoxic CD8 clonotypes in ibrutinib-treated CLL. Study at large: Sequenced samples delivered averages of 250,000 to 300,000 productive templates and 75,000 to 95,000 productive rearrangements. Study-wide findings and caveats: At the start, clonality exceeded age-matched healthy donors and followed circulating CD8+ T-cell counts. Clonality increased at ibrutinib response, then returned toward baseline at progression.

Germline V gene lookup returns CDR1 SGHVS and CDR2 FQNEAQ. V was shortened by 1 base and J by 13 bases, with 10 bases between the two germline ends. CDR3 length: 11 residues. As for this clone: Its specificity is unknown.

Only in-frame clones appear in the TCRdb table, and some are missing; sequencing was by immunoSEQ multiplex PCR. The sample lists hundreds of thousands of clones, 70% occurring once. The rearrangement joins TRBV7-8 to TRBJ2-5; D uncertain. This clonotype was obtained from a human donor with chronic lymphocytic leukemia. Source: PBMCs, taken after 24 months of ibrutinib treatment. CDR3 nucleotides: TGTGCCAGCAGCTTAGTGTCCTCTCCGTACTTC. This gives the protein CASSLVSSPYF.